The rows below give T cell receptor beta chains drawn from one sample of a study of T-cell memory formation after mild COVID-19. MiXCR, applied by TCRdb to the 5' RACE reads, yields one record per CDR3 protein. The sample consists of fewer than 600,000 distinct CDR3 sequences, 20% to 25% of them appearing once. The source material was PBMCs or a T cell subset sorted from them (not recorded which). Receptor source: an adult woman who had mild COVID-19 (a few samples of this study predate the infection). Cell type and time point are not known. The CDR3 runs from the conserved cysteine through the conserved F or W. The order of the fields is V gene, CDR3 length, J gene, CDR3 protein.

>TRBV7-6|14|TRBJ2-1
CASTARGHANEQFF
>TRBV5-1|10|TRBJ2-5
CASGEETQYF
>TRBV3-1|13|TRBJ2-5
CASSIDRAETQYF
>TRBV20-1|13|TRBJ2-1
CSARDPPYNEQFF
>TRBV19|12|TRBJ1-1
CASSISGREAFF
>TRBV20-1|12|TRBJ1-5
CSKRVGNQPQHF
>TRBV7-3|14|TRBJ2-5
CASSSGPKKETQYF
>TRBV29-1|13|TRBJ2-7
CSVVQQGFPEQYF
>TRBV7-9|13|TRBJ2-7
CASSYGISYEQYF
>TRBV20-1|14|TRBJ1-4
CSAMDRLINEKLFF
>TRBV6-2/TRBV6-3|13|TRBJ2-3
CASGLLLTDTQYF
>TRBV9|16|TRBJ2-2
CASSVGSGSNTGELFF
>TRBV12-3/TRBV12-4|17|TRBJ1-1
CASSLAPRTVMNTEAFF
>TRBV20-1|9|TRBJ2-3
CRPTDTQYF
>TRBV7-2|15|TRBJ2-7
CASSLIGDSSYEQYF
>TRBV5-1|14|TRBJ2-5
CASTDPVGTETQYF
>TRBV11-2|16|TRBJ2-3
CASSSWIFRGPDTQYF
>TRBV10-3|15|TRBJ2-3
CAISNRDRDTDTQYF
>TRBV12-3/TRBV12-4|18|TRBJ2-3
CASSLRDSFRRSTDTQYF
>TRBV15|16|TRBJ2-3
CATSRDGDFGTDTQYF
>TRBV20-1|13|TRBJ1-5
CSASGALQQPQHF
>TRBV20-1|13|TRBJ1-2
CSAKGQTNYGYTF
>TRBV7-6|17|TRBJ2-3
CASSLVPSVELADTQYF
>TRBV5-4|13|TRBJ1-2
CASSGQGAYGYTF
>TRBV7-9|17|TRBJ2-2
CASSGYWGELNTGELFF
>TRBV6-6|18|TRBJ1-3
CASSYSGGPISLGNTIYF
>TRBV12-3/TRBV12-4|13|TRBJ1-5
CASSPRERQPQHF